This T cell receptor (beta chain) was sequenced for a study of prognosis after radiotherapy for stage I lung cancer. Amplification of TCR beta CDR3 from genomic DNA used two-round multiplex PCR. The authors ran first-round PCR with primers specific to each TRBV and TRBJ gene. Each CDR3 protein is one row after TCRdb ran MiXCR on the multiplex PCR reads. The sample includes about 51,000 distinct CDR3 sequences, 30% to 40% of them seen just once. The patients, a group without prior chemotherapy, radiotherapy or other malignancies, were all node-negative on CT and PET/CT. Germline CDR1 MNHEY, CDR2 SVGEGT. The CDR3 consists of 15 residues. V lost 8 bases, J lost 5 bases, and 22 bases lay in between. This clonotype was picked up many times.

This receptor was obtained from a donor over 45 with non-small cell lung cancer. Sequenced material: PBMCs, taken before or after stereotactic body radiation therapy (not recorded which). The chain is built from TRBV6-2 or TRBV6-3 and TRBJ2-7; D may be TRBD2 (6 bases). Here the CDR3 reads CASSPFSGGTHEQYF. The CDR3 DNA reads TGTGCCAGCTCCCCTTTCAGCGGCGGGACCCACGAGCAGTACTTC.